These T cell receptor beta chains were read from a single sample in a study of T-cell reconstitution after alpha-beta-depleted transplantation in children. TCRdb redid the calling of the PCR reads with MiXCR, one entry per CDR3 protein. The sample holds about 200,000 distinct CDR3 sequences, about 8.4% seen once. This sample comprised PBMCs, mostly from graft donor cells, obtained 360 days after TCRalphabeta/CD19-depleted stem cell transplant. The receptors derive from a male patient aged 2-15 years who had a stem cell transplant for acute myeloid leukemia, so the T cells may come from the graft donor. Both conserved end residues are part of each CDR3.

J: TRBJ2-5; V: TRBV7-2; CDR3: CASSPATSGRGETQYF
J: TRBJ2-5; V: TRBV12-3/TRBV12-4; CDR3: CASSSSGADKQETQYF
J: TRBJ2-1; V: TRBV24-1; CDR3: CATSDRNEQFF
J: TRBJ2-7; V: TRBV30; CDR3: CAWSAGRVQYF
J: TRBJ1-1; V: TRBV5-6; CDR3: CASTVLGAEAFF
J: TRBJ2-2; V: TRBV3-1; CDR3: CACSLSRGLSGLRTGELFF
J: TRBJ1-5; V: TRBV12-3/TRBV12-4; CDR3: CASSFPGGVQPQHF
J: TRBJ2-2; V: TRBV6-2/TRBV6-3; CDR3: CASSKGGQGSSGELFF
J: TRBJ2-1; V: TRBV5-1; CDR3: CASSLGTGLHEQFF
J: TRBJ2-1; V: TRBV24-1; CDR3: CATSDSGLAGAPYNEQFF
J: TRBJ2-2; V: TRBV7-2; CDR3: CASSLSLAEPNTGELFF
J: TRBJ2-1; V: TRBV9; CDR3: CASSPHSSGAYNEQFF
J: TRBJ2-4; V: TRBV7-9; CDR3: CASSGDRLPYF
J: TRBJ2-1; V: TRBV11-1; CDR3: CASSLLNRLQAAKPHNEQFF
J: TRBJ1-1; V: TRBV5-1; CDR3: CASSSQNTEAFF
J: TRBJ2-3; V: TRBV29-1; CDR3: CSVSRWGERTDTQYF
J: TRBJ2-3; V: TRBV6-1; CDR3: CASSLLRKAGLYADTQYF
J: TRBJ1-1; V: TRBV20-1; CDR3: CSARGRRNTEAFF
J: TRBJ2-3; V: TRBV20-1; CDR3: CSARDTTAFILQYF
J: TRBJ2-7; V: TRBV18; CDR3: CASSPGTSAFSSYEQYF
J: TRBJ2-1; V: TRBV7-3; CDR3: CASSLQTGGPDEQFF
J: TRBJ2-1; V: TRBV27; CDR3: CASSPGLAEQFF
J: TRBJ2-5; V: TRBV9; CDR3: CASSAGETQYF
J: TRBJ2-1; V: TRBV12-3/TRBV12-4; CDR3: CASSFLSSGEQFF